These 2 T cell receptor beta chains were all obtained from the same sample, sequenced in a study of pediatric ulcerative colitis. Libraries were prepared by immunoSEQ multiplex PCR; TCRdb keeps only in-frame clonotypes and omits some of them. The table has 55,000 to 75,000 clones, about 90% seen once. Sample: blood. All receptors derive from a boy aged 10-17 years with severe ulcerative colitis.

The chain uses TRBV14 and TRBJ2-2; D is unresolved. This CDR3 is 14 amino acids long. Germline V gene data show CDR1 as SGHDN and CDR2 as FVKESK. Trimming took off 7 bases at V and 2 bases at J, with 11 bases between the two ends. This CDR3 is CASTRTVNTGELFF. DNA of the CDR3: TGTGCCAGCACGAGAACAGTTAACACCGGGGAGCTGTTTTTT.

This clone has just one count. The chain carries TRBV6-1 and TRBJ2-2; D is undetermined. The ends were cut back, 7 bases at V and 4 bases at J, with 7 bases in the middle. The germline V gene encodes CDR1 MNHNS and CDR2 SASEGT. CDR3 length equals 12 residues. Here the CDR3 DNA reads TGTGCCAGCACCCTAAGCACCGGGGAGCTGTTTTTT. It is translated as CASTLSTGELFF.